This T cell receptor (beta chain) comes out of a study of blood T cell repertoires in COVID-19. Study summary: Specimens from acute and convalescent COVID-19 originated in the United States, Italy and Spain. From T cells, B-cell-depleted T cells, or PBMCs came the material, which was cDNA or gDNA.

Germline loops: CDR1 SGHRS, CDR2 YFSETQ. The CDR3 is made up of 15 amino acids. The V gene end was trimmed by 5 bases and the J gene end by 4 bases; junction bases not matched to a gene: 8. Authors' analysis steps: Using reference gene primer amplification, nucleated cell counts were estimated. The protocol was immunoSEQ multiplex PCR, while the TCRdb copy is restricted to in-frame clones and leaves out a portion. V and J calls and clone size come straight from that table; D and trimming were deduced from the DNA. Here the sample spans under 170,000 clones, 86% being singletons. The chain uses TRBV5-1 and TRBJ2-5; TRBD2 matches at 10 bases. This TCR was sampled from a man between 65 and 79 years old with acute or convalescent COVID-19. The sequenced sample was peripheral blood. CDR3 sequence (DNA): TGCGCCAGCAGTTCCCTAGCGGGAGTTGGAGAGACCCAGTACTTC. It is translated as CASSSLAGVGETQYF.